These T cell receptor beta chains were read from a single sample in a study of T cells after posttransplantation cyclophosphamide. The data were produced by immunoSEQ multiplex PCR, yet TCRdb's version contains in-frame clones alone and is incomplete. The table includes 15,000 to 20,000 clones, around 87% detected once. Here the sequenced sample was PBMCs, taken after an allogeneic stem cell transplant with a calcineurin inhibitor and methotrexate. These TCRs come from a male patient aged 45-60 years who received an allogeneic stem cell transplant from an unrelated donor, was CMV-positive, and had chronic GVHD only. T cells may partly derive from the graft donor. Each CDR3 is given with its conserved first and last residue. The D gene is left open where the match is weak. Some rows have no size entry. The others give once, few or many, or a class for an expanded clone.

CDR3 | DNA | J | length | D | size | V
CASSERASNTGELFF | TGTGCCAGCAGTGAGAGGGCCTCGAACACCGGGGAGCTGTTTTTT | TRBJ2-2 | 15 | . | . | TRBV11-3
CASSITSGTGSTDTQYF | TGTGCCAGTAGTATCACTTCCGGGACAGGGAGCACAGATACGCAGTATTTT | TRBJ2-3 | 17 | TRBD1 | . | TRBV19
CASRQGARGLVGEQFF | TGTGCCAGCAGGCAGGGGGCACGGGGCCTGGTGGGTGAGCAGTTCTTC | TRBJ2-1 | 16 | . | . | TRBV21-1
CASSLGQGAGNIQYF | TGTGCCAGCAGCTTAGGACAGGGGGCGGGAAACATTCAGTACTTC | TRBJ2-4 | 15 | TRBD1 | . | TRBV5-6
CASSVLAGGDEQFF | TGTGCCAGCAGCGTCCTAGCGGGGGGGGATGAGCAGTTCTTC | TRBJ2-1 | 14 | TRBD2 | . | TRBV7-2
CASTDYTDTQYF | TGTGCCAGCACCGACTACACAGATACGCAGTATTTT | TRBJ2-3 | 12 | . | . | TRBV11-2
CASSQGGFPPTYEQYF | TGCGCCAGCAGCCAAGGTGGCTTCCCACCGACCTACGAGCAGTACTTC | TRBJ2-7 | 16 | . | . | TRBV4-1
CASSPRVGWSYNEQFF | TGTGCCAGTAGTCCCCGGGTTGGGTGGTCCTACAATGAGCAGTTCTTC | TRBJ2-1 | 16 | . | . | TRBV19
CASSLASGAGVQAFF | TGTGCCAGCAGCTTGGCCTCTGGTGCGGGGGTCCAAGCTTTCTTT | TRBJ1-1 | 15 | . | once | TRBV5-4
CASSATVEYEQFF | TGCGCCAGCAGCGCTACGGTGGAGTACGAGCAGTTCTTC | TRBJ2-1 | 13 | . | once | TRBV10-1
CASSPLAGGLYEQFF | TGTGCCAGCAGCCCTCTAGCGGGAGGTTTATATGAGCAGTTCTTC | TRBJ2-1 | 15 | TRBD2 | once | TRBV7-6
CASSGGTSYEQYF | TGCGCCAGTTCTGGGGGGACCTCCTACGAGCAGTACTTC | TRBJ2-7 | 13 | . | . | TRBV10-1
CASSQDGTGLGSGEQYF | TGTGCCAGCAGCCAAGATGGGACAGGGTTAGGGTCGGGCGAGCAGTACTTC | TRBJ2-7 | 17 | TRBD1 | . | TRBV4-2
CAIRSGGSTDTQYF | TGTGCCATCAGGAGCGGGGGTAGCACAGATACGCAGTATTTT | TRBJ2-3 | 14 | TRBD2 | . | TRBV10-3
CASSLGRSYNEQFF | TGTGCCAGCAGCTTAGGGCGATCGTACAATGAGCAGTTCTTC | TRBJ2-1 | 14 | . | . | TRBV13
CASREPGGTDNEQFF | TGTGCCAGCAGAGAACCGGGGGGAACAGACAATGAGCAGTTCTTC | TRBJ2-1 | 15 | TRBD2 | . | TRBV11-3
CASSQDLKFARANGTGGIYEQYF | TGTGCCAGCAGCCAAGATCTAAAATTTGCGAGGGCCAACGGAACAGGGGGCATATACGAGCAGTACTTC | TRBJ2-7 | 23 | TRBD1 | . | TRBV14
CASSRTSGRFLWETQYF | TGTGCCAGCAGCCGTACTAGCGGGAGGTTTTTGTGGGAGACCCAGTACTTC | TRBJ2-5 | 17 | TRBD2 | . | TRBV11-2
CASSRTGGADGYTF | TGTGCCAGCTCGCGGACAGGGGGCGCGGATGGCTACACCTTC | TRBJ1-2 | 14 | TRBD1 | . | TRBV6-5
CASSLPGKMNTEAFF | TGTGCCAGCAGCTTACCGGGAAAAATGAACACTGAAGCTTTCTTT | TRBJ1-1 | 15 | . | . | TRBV5-6
CASSYGDSTNEKLFF | TGTGCCAGCAGTTACGGTGACAGTACCAATGAAAAACTGTTTTTT | TRBJ1-4 | 15 | . | few | TRBV6-6
CASSLGQGIATNEKLFF | TGTGCCAGCAGCCTCGGACAGGGGATCGCAACTAATGAAAAACTGTTTTTT | TRBJ1-4 | 17 | TRBD1 | . | TRBV7-8
CASSWGTGIGEQYF | TGTGCCAGCAGCTGGGGGACAGGGATCGGCGAGCAGTACTTC | TRBJ2-7 | 14 | TRBD1 | once | TRBV27
CASSEGGPAYEQYF | TGTGCCAGCAGTGAAGGGGGGCCCGCCTACGAGCAGTACTTC | TRBJ2-7 | 14 | . | . | TRBV2
CASSLIGGQDTEAFF | TGTGCCAGCAGTTTAATCGGGGGGCAGGACACTGAAGCTTTCTTT | TRBJ1-1 | 15 | . | . | TRBV27
CASSSPGQGSQPQHF | TGTGCCAGCAGTTCCCCGGGACAGGGGAGTCAGCCCCAGCATTTT | TRBJ1-5 | 15 | TRBD1 | . | TRBV6-6
CASSSGTSGGAPDTQYF | TGTGCCAGCAGTTCCGGGACTAGCGGGGGGGCACCAGATACGCAGTATTTT | TRBJ2-3 | 17 | TRBD2 | . | TRBV9
CASSQGQKAKNIQYF | TGTGCCAGCAGCCAAGGACAGAAAGCCAAAAACATTCAGTACTTC | TRBJ2-4 | 15 | . | . | TRBV14
CASSVQAGGPGETQYF | TGTGCCAGTAGTGTCCAAGCGGGAGGGCCGGGGGAGACCCAGTACTTC | TRBJ2-5 | 16 | TRBD2 | . | TRBV19
CASSLGEEKLFF | TGTGCCAGCAGCCTCGGAGAGGAAAAACTGTTTTTT | TRBJ1-4 | 12 | . | . | TRBV7-9
CASINNNEQFF | TGTGCCAGTATTAATAACAATGAGCAGTTCTTC | TRBJ2-1 | 11 | . | once | TRBV19
CASSFGTGGAVLYF | TGCGCCAGCAGCTTCGGGACAGGGGGCGCGGTTCTGTACTTC | TRBJ2-7 | 14 | TRBD1 | . | TRBV5-1
CASSPLVGGASEQFF | TGTGCCAGCTCACCACTCGTCGGGGGGGCAAGTGAGCAGTTCTTC | TRBJ2-1 | 15 | TRBD2 | . | TRBV18
CASSTEAGTYNEQFF | TGTGCCAGCAGCACTGAAGCGGGGACCTACAATGAGCAGTTCTTC | TRBJ2-1 | 15 | TRBD2 | . | TRBV11-3
CASSLSGTVYGPYEQYF | TGTGCCAGCAGTCTGTCCGGGACAGTGTACGGACCCTACGAGCAGTACTTC | TRBJ2-7 | 17 | . | few | TRBV21-1
CASIHRGGSSYNEQFF | TGTGCCAGCATCCATCGGGGCGGGAGCTCCTACAATGAGCAGTTCTTC | TRBJ2-1 | 16 | TRBD2 | once | TRBV7-9
CASSDPTGRSYNEQFF | TGTGCCAGCAGTGACCCCACCGGGAGGTCCTACAATGAGCAGTTCTTC | TRBJ2-1 | 16 | TRBD2 | once | TRBV25-1
CASSSLLGNTIYF | TGTGCCAGCAGCTCCCTACTTGGTAACACCATATATTTT | TRBJ1-3 | 13 | . | . | TRBV5-6
CASRGQGNQPQHF | TGTGCCAGCAGGGGACAGGGCAATCAGCCCCAGCATTTT | TRBJ1-5 | 13 | TRBD1 | few | TRBV6-6
CASSLASGTYEQYF | TGTGCCAGCAGCTTAGCATCCGGGACTTACGAGCAGTACTTC | TRBJ2-7 | 14 | . | . | TRBV7-2
CASSWSGATYEQYF | TGTGCCAGCAGTTGGTCAGGGGCGACCTACGAGCAGTACTTC | TRBJ2-7 | 14 | . | once | TRBV27
CASTELEQGNTEAFF | TGTGCCAGCACCGAATTGGAACAGGGAAACACTGAAGCTTTCTTT | TRBJ1-1 | 15 | . | few | TRBV2
CASSLSQGNYGYTF | TGCGCCAGCAGTTTAAGTCAGGGTAACTATGGCTACACCTTC | TRBJ1-2 | 14 | . | . | TRBV5-1
CASTYRTGSYEQYF | TGTGCCAGTACTTACCGGACAGGGTCGTACGAGCAGTACTTC | TRBJ2-7 | 14 | TRBD1 | once | TRBV19
CAGLRENTDEQYF | TGTGCCGGACTCCGGGAGAACACGGACGAGCAGTACTTC | TRBJ2-7 | 13 | . | . | TRBV6-1
CASSQEEGLEDGELFF | TGCGCCAGCAGCCAAGAGGAAGGCCTAGAAGACGGGGAGCTGTTTTTT | TRBJ2-2 | 16 | . | . | TRBV4-1
CASSVGQGAWETQYF | TGTGCCAGCAGCGTAGGACAGGGGGCCTGGGAGACCCAGTACTTC | TRBJ2-5 | 15 | TRBD1 | . | TRBV9
CASSRDRKETQYF | TGTGCCAGCAGCCGAGACAGAAAAGAGACCCAGTACTTC | TRBJ2-5 | 13 | . | . | TRBV6-1
CASSLYTGGREQYF | TGTGCCAGCAGTTTATATACAGGGGGTCGCGAGCAGTACTTC | TRBJ2-7 | 14 | TRBD1 | . | TRBV28
CASSPLGGGATGELFF | TGTGCCAGCAGCCCCCTGGGCGGGGGGGCTACCGGGGAGCTGTTTTTT | TRBJ2-2 | 16 | TRBD2 | once | TRBV9
CASSDPRAAGGRDEQFF | TGTGCCAGTAGTGATCCGAGAGCAGCGGGGGGGCGGGATGAGCAGTTCTTC | TRBJ2-1 | 17 | TRBD2 | . | TRBV19
CASTNLDKIFYEQYF | TGTGCCAGCACCAATTTGGACAAGATTTTCTACGAGCAGTACTTC | TRBJ2-7 | 15 | . | . | TRBV6-6
CASSSRQAPQETQYF | TGTGCCAGCAGCTCTAGACAGGCCCCCCAAGAGACCCAGTACTTC | TRBJ2-5 | 15 | . | . | TRBV7-9
CATRIVQGTQYF | TGTGCCACCCGGATCGTTCAGGGGACGCAGTATTTT | TRBJ2-3 | 12 | . | . | TRBV6-5
CASSTGVASGSAAQYF | TGTGCTAGCAGCACAGGAGTCGCTAGCGGGTCCGCGGCCCAGTACTTC | TRBJ2-5 | 16 | TRBD2 | . | TRBV7-7
CASSSQGSLFF | TGTGCCAGCAGTTCACAGGGGTCACTGTTTTTT | TRBJ1-4 | 11 | TRBD1 | few | TRBV7-9
CASSQPGNNLYF | TGCGCCAGCAGCCAGCCAGGGAACAACTTGTACTTC | TRBJ2-7 | 12 | . | . | TRBV4-1